This TCR beta chain was documented in a study of CD8+ T cells in alopecia areata. The study, taken as a whole, reports: Possibly because of HLA-related factors, TCR sharing was less clear across patients than in mice.

This clone has only a few counts. Its antigen remains unknown. The sequencing template was cDNA reverse transcribed from extracted RNA. Here immunoSEQ multiplex PCR was the method, and the copy in TCRdb shows in-frame clones only, minus some. The table records roughly 200,000 clones, 43% of them present only once. Documented treatment: oral pan-JAK inhibitor, 5-10 mg twice daily. It was from PBMCs that CD4+ and CD8+ T cells were sorted. This sequence was found in a human donor with alopecia areata. Sequenced here: CD4+ T cells sorted from blood, sampled at roughly week 36, from a patient treated with tofacitinib.

The chain's CDR3 is CASRSSGPSYNEQFF. The CDR3 bases are TGTGCCAGCCGCTCTAGCGGGCCCTCCTACAATGAGCAGTTCTTC. The V and J genes are TRBV28 and TRBJ2-1; TRBD2 matches 8 bases. The junction had 6 bases not matched to a gene; V was cut back by 8 bases and J by 0 bases. The CDR3 covers 15 residues. The germline V gene encodes CDR1 MDHEN and CDR2 SYDVKM. Together with reference TRBV28 and TRBJ2-1, the CDR3 gives the full variable domain: DVKVTQSSRYLVKRTGEKVFLECVQDMDHENMFWYRQDPGLGLRLIYFSYDVKMKEKGDIPEGYSVSREKKERFSLILESASTNQTSMYLCASRSSGPSYNEQFFGPGTRLTVL.